A single sample gave rise to the 31 T cell receptor beta chains below, sequenced in a study of CD8 T cells in Susac syndrome. RNA totalling about 0.45 to 1 ug underwent reverse transcription with random hexamers. TCRdb itself ran the immunoSEQ multiplex PCR reads through MiXCR, one entry per CDR3 protein. The table has about 300,000 distinct CDR3 sequences, around 85% seen once. Sequencing used CD8+ T cells from PBMCs. These receptors were taken from a human donor with multiple sclerosis.

This clonotype came up a few times. This sequence joins TRBV19 and TRBJ2-2; maybe TRBD2 (5 bases). This CDR3 spans 14 amino acids. Germline V gives CDR1 LNHDA, CDR2 SQIVND (reference sequence). V dropped 5 bases and J dropped 6 bases, with 13 bases sitting between them. The CDR3 region has the DNA TGTGCCAGTAGTCATGGAGGAGGTCCCGGGGAGCTGTTTTTT. This sequence encodes CASSHGGGPGELFF.

The chain employs TRBV27 and TRBJ2-7; D gene ambiguous. CDR3 length: 11 residues. V lost 6 bases and J lost 2, with 5 bases in between. In germline, CDR1 is MNHEY, CDR2 SMNVEV (reference sequence). CDR3 sequence reads: CASRSPYEQYF. DNA for the CDR3: TGTGCCAGCAGGTCCCCCTACGAGCAGTACTTC.

This sequence joins TRBV4-1 and TRBJ2-1, with TRBD1 matching 7 bases. Looked up from germline, CDR1 is MGHRA and CDR2 is YSYEKL. V trimming: 0 bases; J trimming: 4 bases; junction bases outside the gene matches: 6. The CDR3 consists of 16 residues. This chain's CDR3 is CASSQDGPTGYNEQFF. CDR3 nucleotide sequence: TGCGCCAGCAGCCAAGATGGCCCGACAGGGTACAATGAGCAGTTCTTC.

This clonotype was picked up one time. V and J are TRBV14 and TRBJ2-1; a weak D match, TRBD2 (5 bases). Trimming cost V 4 bases and J 8 bases, with 18 bases left between them. Germline V lookup: CDR1 SGHDN, CDR2 FVKESK. This CDR3 is 15 amino acids long. CDR3 DNA: TGTGCCAGCAGCCCCCTAGCAGGAGTCCGGGATGAGCAGTTCTTC. Translated: CASSPLAGVRDEQFF. Filled out from reference TRBV14 and TRBJ2-1, the complete variable domain reads EAGVTQFPSHSVIEKGQTVTLRCDPISGHDNLYWYRRVMGKEIKFLLHFVKESKQDESGMPNNRFLAERTGGTYSTLKVQPAELEDSGVYFCASSPLAGVRDEQFFGPGTRLTVL.

This clonotype was observed a single time. The chain combines TRBV20-1 with TRBJ2-7; D is possibly TRBD2 (6 bases). V shed 4 bases and J shed 3 bases, with 16 bases lying between them. Germline values: CDR1 DFQATT, CDR2 SNEGSKA (reference sequence). The CDR3 sequence is 14 residues long. For the CDR3, the DNA is TGCAGTGCTAACAGTCCCCCGGACTACTACGAGCAGTACTTC. The encoded protein is CSANSPPDYYEQYF.

The V and J genes are TRBV19 and TRBJ1-5; D possibly corresponds to TRBD1 (5 bases). This CDR3 comprises 14 residues. In germline, CDR1 is LNHDA, CDR2 SQIVND (reference sequence). V was cut by 2 bases and J by 6 bases, with 11 bases left in between. The CDR3 here is CASSIPGTVQPQHF. The DNA for the CDR3 is TGTGCCAGTAGTATACCAGGGACCGTTCAGCCCCAGCATTTT.

The gene calls are TRBV5-6 and TRBJ2-7, with 7 nucleotides matching TRBD1. CDR3 length: 15 amino acids. Germline-derived CDR1 and CDR2 are SGHDT and YYEEEE. The junction had 10 bases not matched to a gene; V was cut back by 4 bases and J by 3 bases. The CDR3 reads CASSRDRENFYEQYF. CDR3 sequence (DNA): TGTGCCAGCAGCCGCGACAGGGAGAATTTCTACGAGCAGTACTTC.

J is TRBJ2-7 and V is TRBV29-1, with D perhaps TRBD2 (6 bases). This CDR3 has 14 residues. Trimming pared 5 bases from V and 2 bases from J, leaving 16 bases between. Germline V gene sequence: CDR1 SQVTM, CDR2 ANQGSEA. The CDR3 DNA reads as TGCAGCGTTACTCTCGCGGGAACCACCTACGAGCAGTACTTC. Its translation: CSVTLAGTTYEQYF.

The chain carries TRBV16 and TRBJ1-2, with unresolved D. V was trimmed by 0 bases and J by 8 bases, leaving 7 bases between them. Germline lookup yields CDR1 KGHSY and CDR2 FQNENV. The CDR3 loop spans 12 amino acids. The DNA for the CDR3 is TGTGCCAGCAGCCAATCCGGCGGAGGCTACACCTTC. Its translation is CASSQSGGGYTF.

The J gene is TRBJ1-2, the V gene TRBV4-3; perhaps TRBD1 as D (6 bases). V shed 1 base and J shed 5 bases, with 20 bases lying between them. CDR3 length equals 17 residues. Germline assignment: CDR1 LGHNA and CDR2 YSLEER. CDR3 sequence reads: CASSQVGGAFSSYGYTF. The CDR3 coding sequence is TGCGCCAGCAGCCAAGTAGGGGGTGCCTTCTCGAGTTATGGCTACACCTTC.

This clonotype appeared once. This sequence joins TRBV10-1 and TRBJ1-5; maybe TRBD1 (5 bases). This CDR3 contains 16 residues. Germline V lookup: CDR1 WNHNN, CDR2 SYGVQD (reference sequence). Trimming removed 2 bases at V and 3 bases at J, with 14 bases between. CDR3 sequence: CASSEGPGPLNQPQHF. DNA for the CDR3: TGCGCCAGCAGTGAGGGGCCGGGACCGCTCAATCAGCCCCAGCATTTT.

This sequence joins TRBV28 and TRBJ2-3; D is perhaps TRBD1 or TRBD2 (6 bases each). The germline gives CDR1 MDHEN, CDR2 SYDVKM. This CDR3 region has 17 residues. V was cut by 3 bases and J by 7 bases, with 23 bases left in between. The CDR3 spells CASSFRAGRGQVYTQYF. The CDR3 bases are TGTGCCAGCAGTTTCCGGGCGGGACGGGGACAAGTGTATACGCAGTATTTT.

The rearrangement uses TRBV5-6 and TRBJ1-5, with D possibly being TRBD1 (5 bases). The CDR3 contains 15 residues. V was cut by 1 base and J by 6 bases, with 14 bases left in between. Germline V gene lookup returns CDR1 SGHDT and CDR2 YYEEEE. The CDR3 DNA reads as TGTGCCAGCAGCTTGCGGGGCTCCTGGGGTCAGCCCCAGCATTTT. It is translated as CASSLRGSWGQPQHF.

This clonotype has just one count. The chain employs TRBV25-1 and TRBJ1-2; 7 nucleotides match TRBD1. The CDR3 is 15 residues long. Germline V lookup: CDR1 MGHDK, CDR2 SYGVNS. Trimming removed 2 bases from V and 2 bases from J; junction bases left unmatched: 5. CDR3: CASSERQGANYGYTF. CDR3 coding DNA: TGTGCCAGCAGTGAACGACAGGGAGCCAACTATGGCTACACCTTC.

This chain links TRBV2 with TRBJ2-7; TRBD1 matches at 9 bases. Per the germline V gene, CDR1 is SNHLY and CDR2 is FYNNEI. J lost 2 bases, V lost 2 bases, and 10 bases had no gene match. There are 17 residues in the CDR3. CDR3 nucleotide sequence: TGTGCCAGCAGTGAACCGACCGGGACAGGGACGGCCTACGAGCAGTACTTC. It specifies CASSEPTGTGTAYEQYF. Full variable domain (missing parts from reference TRBV2 and TRBJ2-7): EPEVTQTPSHQVTQMGQEVILRCVPISNHLYFYWYRQILGQKVEFLVSFYNNEISEKSEIFDDQFSVERPDGSNFTLKIRSTKLEDSAMYFCASSEPTGTGTAYEQYFGPGTRLTVT.

This clonotype was counted between two and nine times. The chain is built from TRBV7-9 and TRBJ2-7; no clear D. CDR3 length equals 15 residues. V lost 5 bases, J lost 4 bases, and 18 bases lay in between. Looked up from germline, CDR1 is SEHNR and CDR2 is FQNEAQ (reference sequence). This CDR3 reads CASSPILNDQYEQYF. CDR3 nucleotides: TGTGCCAGCAGCCCCATCCTAAACGATCAGTACGAGCAGTACTTC.

The genes are TRBV30 and TRBJ1-3; D gene ambiguous. The germline CDR1 and CDR2 sequences are GTSNPN and SVGIG (reference sequence). This CDR3 is built from 14 residues. V lost 0 bases and J lost 0, with 6 bases in between. The CDR3 DNA follows: TGTGCCTGGAGTGTTCCGTACTCTGGAAACACCATATATTTT. The encoded protein is CAWSVPYSGNTIYF.

The chain links TRBV6-2 or TRBV6-3 to TRBJ2-2; no clear D. Germline V gene lookup returns CDR1 MNHEY and CDR2 SVGEGT. Between the trimmed V and J ends, which lost 4 bases and 3 bases, there was a span of 15 bases. CDR3 length equals 16 residues. The CDR3 spells CASSSSLPLYTGELFF. Here the CDR3 DNA reads TGTGCCAGCAGTTCGAGTCTCCCCTTATACACCGGGGAGCTGTTTTTT.

The V gene is TRBV6-2 or TRBV6-3, the J gene TRBJ1-5; TRBD1 aligns across 7 bases. Per the germline V gene, CDR1 is MNHEY and CDR2 is SVGEGT. V shed 5 bases, J shed 3 bases, and the junction held 7 bases outside the gene matches. The CDR3 covers 15 residues. CDR3 region: CASSADRNPNQPQHF. The CDR3 nucleotides are TGTGCCAGCAGTGCGGACAGGAATCCCAATCAGCCCCAGCATTTT.

The chain uses TRBV19 and TRBJ2-1; 8 bases match TRBD2. Germline CDR1 reads LNHDA; CDR2 reads SQIVND (reference sequence). The CDR3 spans 15 residues. After removal of 1 base from V and 4 bases from J, the junction contained 3 bases not matched to a gene. CDR3 loop: CASSIAASGYNEQFF. CDR3 in DNA: TGTGCCAGTAGTATAGCGGCTAGCGGGTACAATGAGCAGTTCTTC.

This clonotype has a single count. One end of the junction does not line up with germline, which may come from a read error. V and J are TRBV19 and TRBJ2-1; tentative D call: TRBD2 (6 bases). The CDR3 is made up of 14 amino acids. CDR1 is LNHDA and CDR2 is SQIVND in the germline V gene (reference sequence). In nucleotides, the CDR3 is TGTGCCAGTAGTATCCGGGACTCCCACAATGAGCAGTTCTTC. It specifies CASSIRDSHNEQFF.

The chain recombines TRBV7-2 with TRBJ1-2; 9 bases match TRBD1. Per the germline V gene, CDR1 is SGHTA and CDR2 is FQGNSA. This CDR3 has 15 amino acids. V dropped 0 bases and J dropped 3; count of bases not matched to a gene: 2. The CDR3 loop reads CASSLAGTGYYGYTF. DNA for the CDR3: TGTGCCAGCAGCTTAGCCGGGACAGGGTACTATGGCTACACCTTC.

The chain links TRBV27 to TRBJ2-1; TRBD2 agrees at 10 bases. CDR3 length: 18 amino acids. The ends lost 1 base at V and 1 base at J; junction bases unmatched: 7. Germline V gene data show CDR1 as MNHEY and CDR2 as SMNVEV (reference sequence). The CDR3 DNA reads TGTGCCAGCAGTTTATTAGCGGGAGGCTCCCTATCCTACAATGAGCAGTTCTTC. Residues: CASSLLAGGSLSYNEQFF.

The chain has TRBV13 and TRBJ2-1, with TRBD2 matching over 8 bases. The germline V gene encodes CDR1 PRHDT and CDR2 FYEKMQ (reference sequence). The V and J ends lost 1 base and 7 bases, in that order; junction bases with no gene match: 9. There are 16 residues in the CDR3. CDR3 sequence reads: CASSLERLSGVNEQFF. CDR3 in DNA: TGTGCCAGCAGCTTAGAACGTCTTAGCGGGGTTAATGAGCAGTTCTTC.

This clonotype occurred a few times. CDR3 region: CASSSPGQIYGYTF. The CDR3 bases are TGTGCCAGCAGCTCTCCGGGACAGATCTATGGCTACACCTTC. This rearrangement joins TRBV11-2 to TRBJ1-2; 7 bases map to TRBD1. The trim removed 4 bases at V and 4 bases at J, leaving 6 bases unmatched. Germline-derived CDR1 and CDR2 are SGHAT and FQNNGV. The CDR3 runs to 14 residues.

The CDR3 nucleotides are TGTGCCACCAGTGAAGCCGGGACCCGATACGAGCAGTACTTC. Translation: CATSEAGTRYEQYF. The chain carries TRBV24-1 and TRBJ2-7; D could derive from TRBD1 or TRBD2 (5 bases each). The CDR3 contains 14 residues. V was cut by 4 bases and J by 4 bases, with 13 bases left in between. Germline V gives CDR1 KGHDR, CDR2 SFDVKD.

V and J are TRBV11-1 and TRBJ1-1, with D uncertain. The CDR3 has 13 amino acids. The V gene lost 3 bases and the J gene lost 1 base, with 6 bases spanning the gap. Per the germline V gene, CDR1 is SGHAT and CDR2 is FQDESV (reference sequence). Written as DNA, the CDR3 is TGTGCCAGCAGCTTTTGGGAGAACACTGAAGCTTTCTTT. Protein: CASSFWENTEAFF.

V usage is TRBV7-2 and J usage is TRBJ2-1, with D perhaps matching TRBD1 or TRBD2 (6 bases each). V lost 6 bases and J lost 7, with 19 bases in between. The V gene's germline CDR1 is SGHTA and CDR2 FQGNSA. The CDR3 contains 15 residues. The CDR3 nucleotides are TGTGCCAGCAGTCAAGTGGGGGGCTGGGGTAATGAGCAGTTCTTC. Translating it yields CASSQVGGWGNEQFF. Complete variable domain (other parts from reference TRBV7-2 and TRBJ2-1): GAGVSQSPSNKVTEKGKDVELRCDPISGHTALYWYRQSLGQGLEFLIYFQGNSAPDKSGLPSDRFSAERTGGSVSTLTIQRTQQEDSAVYLCASSQVGGWGNEQFFGPGTRLTVL.

This clonotype is a singleton in its sample. The V and J genes are TRBV28 and TRBJ2-7, with 8 positions matching TRBD2. CDR1 is MDHEN, CDR2 SYDVKM, per germline. This CDR3 has 14 amino acids. Unmatched junction bases numbered 6, after V lost 5 bases and J lost 3 bases. CDR3 protein: CASSLTSVNYEQYF. The CDR3 region has the DNA TGTGCCAGCAGTCTGACTAGCGTAAACTACGAGCAGTACTTC.

This clonotype came up once. V is TRBV6-6 and J is TRBJ1-5; 8 bases map to TRBD1. The CDR3 runs 16 residues. V lost 0 bases, J lost 8 bases, and 9 bases stayed unmatched. CDR1 is MNHNY, CDR2 SVGAGI, per germline (reference sequence). The CDR3: CASSYSRGQAMEPQHF. Written as DNA, the CDR3 is TGTGCCAGCAGTTACTCTCGGGGACAGGCAATGGAGCCCCAGCATTTT.

The rearrangement uses TRBV29-1 and TRBJ2-1, with 7 bases identical to TRBD2. V gave up 3 bases and J gave up 12 bases; unmatched junction bases: 17. CDR3 size: 15 residues. The germline V gene encodes CDR1 SQVTM and CDR2 ANQGSEA. The CDR3 coding sequence is TGCAGCGTTGAGGACGGGCGGGAGATGATCACTGCGCAGTTCTTC. Protein product: CSVEDGREMITAQFF.